Listed below are T cell receptor beta chains from one sample, sequenced in a study of blood T cell repertoires in COVID-19. Measured with immunoSEQ multiplex PCR; TCRdb has only the in-frame clones, and not every one. Of some 160,000 clones listed, approximately 80% are singletons. The sample was peripheral blood. Source of these receptors: a woman at least 80 years old with acute or convalescent COVID-19. Each CDR3 is given with its conserved first and last residue. A D gene is named only where the DNA matches it firmly. Expanded clones are given a class, and other clones once, few, many or no size at all.

clone_size	d_call	v_call	j_call	cdr3_nt	cdr3_aa
-	-	TRBV27	TRBJ1-5	TGTGCCAGCAGTTTATCCCCATTTAATCAGCCCCAGCATTTT	CASSLSPFNQPQHF
-	TRBD1	TRBV4-2	TRBJ1-6	TGTGCCAGCAGCCAAGGAGGGACAGGGGCGCTGAGTTCACCCCTCCACTTT	CASSQGGTGALSSPLHF
-	-	TRBV19	TRBJ2-6	TGTGCCAGTAGTATAGACAGGACAGCCTCTGGGGCCAACGTCCTGACTTTC	CASSIDRTASGANVLTF
-	-	TRBV19	TRBJ1-1	TGTGCCAGTGGCACAGGGTTTCCTGAAGCTTTCTTT	CASGTGFPEAFF
-	TRBD1	TRBV6-5	TRBJ2-7	TGTGCCACCGGACAGGGGAGGAGGTACGAGCAGTACTTC	CATGQGRRYEQYF
once	-	TRBV6-6	TRBJ2-7	TGTGCCAGCAGCTCTCGACGGGGACTTGACGAGCAGTACTTC	CASSSRRGLDEQYF
few	-	TRBV4-2	TRBJ1-4	TGTGCCAGCAGCCAAGAAGTAGTTGCAACTAATGAAAAACTGTTTTTT	CASSQEVVATNEKLFF
-	-	TRBV27	TRBJ2-1	TGTGCCAGCAGTTTGGTCGACAGCAATGAGCAGTTCTTC	CASSLVDSNEQFF
-	-	TRBV28	TRBJ2-1	TGTGCCAGCAGTGTCGACGGCACACAGTACAATGAGCAGTTCTTC	CASSVDGTQYNEQFF
once	-	TRBV27	TRBJ1-1	TGTGCCAGCAGTCCTCGTGGGGGGGCCGTGACTTTCTTT	CASSPRGGAVTFF
-	TRBD1	TRBV6-6	TRBJ1-2	TGTGCCAGCAGTTACTCACAGGGGAATGGCTACACCTTC	CASSYSQGNGYTF
-	TRBD1	TRBV27	TRBJ1-2	TGTGCCAGCAGTTTCTGGGACAGGGGTGGCTACACCTTC	CASSFWDRGGYTF
-	TRBD1	TRBV28	TRBJ1-6	TGTGCCAGCTGGGGACAGGGTGGATCACCCCTCCACTTT	CASWGQGGSPLHF
-	-	TRBV19	TRBJ1-5	TGTGCCAGTAGTATACGGGGGGGTCCGAATCAGCCCCAGCATTTT	CASSIRGGPNQPQHF
-	TRBD1	TRBV12-3/TRBV12-4	TRBJ2-3	TGTGCCAGCTCGGGACAGAGCACAGATACGCAGTATTTT	CASSGQSTDTQYF
-	-	TRBV4-1	TRBJ2-7	TGCGCCAGCAGCCAAGTGACAAACATATACTACGAGCAGTACTTC	CASSQVTNIYYEQYF
-	TRBD1	TRBV5-1	TRBJ2-5	TGCGCCAGCAGCCTTCGGCCCGGGACAGCACAAGAGACCCAGTACTTC	CASSLRPGTAQETQYF
-	TRBD1	TRBV4-1	TRBJ2-6	TGCGCCCGCAGCCGACAACCCGGGACAGGGCCCTCTGGGGCCAACGTCCTGACTTTC	CARSRQPGTGPSGANVLTF
once	TRBD1	TRBV6-5	TRBJ2-2	TGTGCCAGCAGTTACTCAGGGACAGGGTACACCGGGGAGCTGTTTTTT	CASSYSGTGYTGELFF
-	TRBD1	TRBV13	TRBJ1-2	TGTGCCAGCAGCGAGACAGGGGGCGACGGTGGCTACACCTTC	CASSETGGDGGYTF
few	-	TRBV6-5	TRBJ1-2	TGTGCCAGCAGTTACTCGTCGACAGCCACCTATGGCTACACCTTC	CASSYSSTATYGYTF
-	TRBD1	TRBV3-1/TRBV3-2	TRBJ1-5	TGTGCCAGCAGCCAGGGGACAGCCTCCAATCAGCCCCAGCATTTT	CASSQGTASNQPQHF
-	-	TRBV2	TRBJ2-7	TGTGCCAGCAGTGAACATGGGGAGGTGGCCTACGAGCAGTACTTC	CASSEHGEVAYEQYF
-	-	TRBV7-8	TRBJ2-7	TGTGCCAGCAGCTTAGCGAGGAACTACCTCGGGTACGAGCAGTACTTC	CASSLARNYLGYEQYF
-	TRBD2	TRBV5-1	TRBJ2-2	TGCGCCAGCAGCTTGGAGGGACTAGTCACCGGGGAGCTGTTTTTT	CASSLEGLVTGELFF
-	TRBD1	TRBV12-5	TRBJ2-1	TGTGCTAGTGGTTCCGGACAGGGGACCGACAATGAGCAGTTCTTC	CASGSGQGTDNEQFF
-	-	TRBV5-8	TRBJ1-6	TGTGCCAGCAGCCGGGGGGAGGTCCGGTCACCCCTCCACTTT	CASSRGEVRSPLHF
-	TRBD1	TRBV6-5	TRBJ1-1	TGTGCCAGCAGTATGGAGACAGGGAAAGCTTTCTTT	CASSMETGKAFF
-	TRBD2	TRBV7-8	TRBJ2-5	TGTGCCAGCAGCCCCGGACTAGCGGGGTCCCTGGGGGGAGAGACCCAGTACTTC	CASSPGLAGSLGGETQYF
once	TRBD1	TRBV27	TRBJ1-1	TGTGCCAGCGCTCGGGGGGACAGGGTAAACACTGAAGCTTTCTTT	CASARGDRVNTEAFF
once	-	TRBV19	TRBJ1-5	TGTGCCAGTAGTATAGTGGACAGCTTCAATCAGCCCCAGCATTTT	CASSIVDSFNQPQHF
-	TRBD1	TRBV30	TRBJ1-6	TGTGCCTGGAGCCCCGGGACAGGGGGCCGTTATAATTCACCCCTCCACTTT	CAWSPGTGGRYNSPLHF
-	TRBD2	TRBV7-3	TRBJ2-5	TGTGCCAGCAGCTCGGGACTACCCGGGGAGACCCAGTACTTC	CASSSGLPGETQYF
-	-	TRBV14	TRBJ1-2	TGTGCCAGCAGCCAAGAAGGCAGGTTGGGTGGCTACACCTTC	CASSQEGRLGGYTF
many	-	TRBV4-1	TRBJ1-4	TGCGCCAGCAGCCAGCCGGGTCGACAGACGAAAAATGAAAAACTGTTTTTT	CASSQPGRQTKNEKLFF
-	-	TRBV5-5	TRBJ1-5	TGTGCCAGCAGCCCCAGCACAGGCAATCAGCCCCAACATTTT	CASSPSTGNQPQHF
-	-	TRBV28	TRBJ1-3	TGTGCCAGCATTACGGGGGCTGGAAACACCATATATTTT	CASITGAGNTIYF
-	TRBD2	TRBV5-1	TRBJ2-5	TGCGCCAGCAGCGGGACTAGCGGGAGTGAGACCCAGTACTTC	CASSGTSGSETQYF
-	-	TRBV2	TRBJ1-2	TGTGCCAGCAGTGAGGAGGGGCTGACTAACTATGGCTACACCTTC	CASSEEGLTNYGYTF
-	TRBD2	TRBV5-6	TRBJ2-7	TGTGCCAGCAGCTTCAGGACTAGCGGGGTCTCCTACGAGCAGTACTTC	CASSFRTSGVSYEQYF
-	-	TRBV13	TRBJ1-4	TGTGCCAGCAGCTTAGGCCAGGAAAATGAAAAACTGTTTTTT	CASSLGQENEKLFF
-	TRBD1	TRBV3-1/TRBV3-2	TRBJ1-5	TGTGCCAGCAGCCAAACACTTACAGGGGGTCAGCCCCAGCATTTT	CASSQTLTGGQPQHF
-	-	TRBV4-2	TRBJ1-5	TGTGCCAGCAGCCAAGGGAGAACCGGCAATCAGCCCCAGCATTTT	CASSQGRTGNQPQHF
-	TRBD1	TRBV28	TRBJ1-3	TGTGCCAGCAGTGGGAGGATAGGGGGCTACTCCGGAAACACCATATATTTT	CASSGRIGGYSGNTIYF
-	TRBD1	TRBV6-4	TRBJ1-2	TGTGCCAGCAGTCTACAAATAGGGACAGGGCCACCTCCCAGGGGCTACACCTTC	CASSLQIGTGPPPRGYTF
once	-	TRBV7-3	TRBJ2-1	TGTGCCAGCAGCCCCCGGGCCAAGTGGGGGCCGTACAATGAGCAGTTCTTC	CASSPRAKWGPYNEQFF
-	-	TRBV7-9	TRBJ2-7	TGTGCCAGCAGCCCCGGAGGGCCGGAGCAGTACTTC	CASSPGGPEQYF
few	TRBD1	TRBV3-1/TRBV3-2	TRBJ1-4	TGTGCCAGCAGCCATACCGGGACAGGCGAAAAACTGTTTTTT	CASSHTGTGEKLFF
-	-	TRBV18	TRBJ2-5	TGTGCCAGCTCACCTACTCCCCCCCTGTGGTCGGAGACCCAGTACTTC	CASSPTPPLWSETQYF
-	-	TRBV24-1	TRBJ2-5	TGTGCCACCAGTGACGGACCCAGGGGCGAGACCCAGTACTTC	CATSDGPRGETQYF